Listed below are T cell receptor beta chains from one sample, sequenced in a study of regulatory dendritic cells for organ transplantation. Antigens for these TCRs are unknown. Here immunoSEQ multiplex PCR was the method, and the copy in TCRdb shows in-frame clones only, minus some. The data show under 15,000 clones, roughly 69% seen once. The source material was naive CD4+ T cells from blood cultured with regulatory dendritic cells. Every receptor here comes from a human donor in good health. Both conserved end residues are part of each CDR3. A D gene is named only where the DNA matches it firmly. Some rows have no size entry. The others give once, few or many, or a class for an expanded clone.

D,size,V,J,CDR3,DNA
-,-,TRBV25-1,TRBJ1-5,CASSEYGVQGSQHF,TGTGCCAGCAGTGAATACGGGGTTCAGGGGTCTCAGCATTTT
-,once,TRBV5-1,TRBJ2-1,CASSLVQGFNEQFF,TGCGCCAGCAGCTTGGTTCAGGGTTTCAATGAGCAGTTCTTC
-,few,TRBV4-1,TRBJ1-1,CASSQFGTSNTEAFF,TGCGCCAGCAGCCAATTCGGGACATCGAACACTGAAGCTTTCTTT
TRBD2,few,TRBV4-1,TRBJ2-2,CASSQFRLAGPGELFF,TGCGCCAGCAGCCAATTCCGACTAGCGGGCCCCGGGGAGCTGTTTTTT
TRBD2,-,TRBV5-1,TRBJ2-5,CASSHGRTGGETQYF,TGCGCCAGCAGCCACGGACGGACCGGGGGGGAGACCCAGTACTTC
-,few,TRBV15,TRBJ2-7,CATSRDRTGLAYEQYF,TGTGCCACCAGCAGAGATAGAACGGGGTTGGCCTACGAGCAGTACTTC
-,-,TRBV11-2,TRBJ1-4,CASSPRREEKLFF,TGTGCCAGCAGCCCACGGAGGGAAGAAAAACTGTTTTTT
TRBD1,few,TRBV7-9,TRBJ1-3,CASRLGQGRNTIYF,TGTGCCAGCAGATTAGGACAGGGTCGAAACACCATATATTTT
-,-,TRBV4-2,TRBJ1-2,CASSQVTNRGYGYTF,TGTGCCAGCAGCCAAGTCACGAATCGCGGTTATGGCTACACCTTC
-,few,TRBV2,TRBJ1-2,CASSEQRYGYTF,TGTGCCAGCAGTGAACAGAGGTATGGCTACACCTTC